The clone carrying this TCR beta chain was seen a few times. Its antigen is unidentified. These data belong to a study of blood T cells in healthy people across ages. Study results and caveats: Comparison with aged donors showed that long-lived donors had more naive CD4+ cells and higher diversity. Any conclusive comparison of naive versus antigen-experienced cells was prevented by using unsorted PBMCs.

Germline-derived CDR1 and CDR2 are SGHRS and YFSETQ. Trimming at V came to 2 bases and at J to 4 bases, leaving 6 bases not matched to a gene. This CDR3 region has 15 residues. Next came a second PCR, run for about 7 to 12 cycles, which used a sample-barcoded 5' primer along with a J-beta primer mix. Every sample returned 3 million or more CDR3-containing paired-end reads. From the 5' RACE reads, TCRdb called clonotypes with MiXCR, one entry per CDR3 protein. The table has fewer than 700,000 distinct CDR3 sequences, around 43% seen once; the top ten hold roughly 30%. The clonotype comes from a man at least 80 years old in good health. The chain combines TRBV5-1 with TRBJ2-1; 7 positions agree with TRBD1. The specimen sequenced was blood. CDR3 DNA: TGCGCCAGCAGCTTCGACAGGGTCGGGTACAATGAGCAGTTCTTC. This gives the protein CASSFDRVGYNEQFF.